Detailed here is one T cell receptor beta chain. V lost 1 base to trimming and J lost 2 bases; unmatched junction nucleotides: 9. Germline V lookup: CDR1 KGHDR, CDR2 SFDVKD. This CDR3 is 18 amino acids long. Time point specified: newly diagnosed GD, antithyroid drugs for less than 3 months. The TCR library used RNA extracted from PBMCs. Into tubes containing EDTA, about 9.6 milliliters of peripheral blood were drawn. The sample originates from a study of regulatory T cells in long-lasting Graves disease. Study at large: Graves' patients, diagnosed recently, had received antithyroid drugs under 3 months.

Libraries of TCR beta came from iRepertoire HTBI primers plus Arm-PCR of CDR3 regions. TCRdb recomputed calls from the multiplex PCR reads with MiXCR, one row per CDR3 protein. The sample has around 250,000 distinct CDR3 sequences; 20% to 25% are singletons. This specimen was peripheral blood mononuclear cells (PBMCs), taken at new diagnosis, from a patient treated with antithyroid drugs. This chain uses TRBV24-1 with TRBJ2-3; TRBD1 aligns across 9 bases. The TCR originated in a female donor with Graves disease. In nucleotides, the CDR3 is TGTGCCACCAGTGATTTTGACGGGGGACAGGGCCACACAGATACGCAGTATTTT. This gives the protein CATSDFDGGQGHTDTQYF.